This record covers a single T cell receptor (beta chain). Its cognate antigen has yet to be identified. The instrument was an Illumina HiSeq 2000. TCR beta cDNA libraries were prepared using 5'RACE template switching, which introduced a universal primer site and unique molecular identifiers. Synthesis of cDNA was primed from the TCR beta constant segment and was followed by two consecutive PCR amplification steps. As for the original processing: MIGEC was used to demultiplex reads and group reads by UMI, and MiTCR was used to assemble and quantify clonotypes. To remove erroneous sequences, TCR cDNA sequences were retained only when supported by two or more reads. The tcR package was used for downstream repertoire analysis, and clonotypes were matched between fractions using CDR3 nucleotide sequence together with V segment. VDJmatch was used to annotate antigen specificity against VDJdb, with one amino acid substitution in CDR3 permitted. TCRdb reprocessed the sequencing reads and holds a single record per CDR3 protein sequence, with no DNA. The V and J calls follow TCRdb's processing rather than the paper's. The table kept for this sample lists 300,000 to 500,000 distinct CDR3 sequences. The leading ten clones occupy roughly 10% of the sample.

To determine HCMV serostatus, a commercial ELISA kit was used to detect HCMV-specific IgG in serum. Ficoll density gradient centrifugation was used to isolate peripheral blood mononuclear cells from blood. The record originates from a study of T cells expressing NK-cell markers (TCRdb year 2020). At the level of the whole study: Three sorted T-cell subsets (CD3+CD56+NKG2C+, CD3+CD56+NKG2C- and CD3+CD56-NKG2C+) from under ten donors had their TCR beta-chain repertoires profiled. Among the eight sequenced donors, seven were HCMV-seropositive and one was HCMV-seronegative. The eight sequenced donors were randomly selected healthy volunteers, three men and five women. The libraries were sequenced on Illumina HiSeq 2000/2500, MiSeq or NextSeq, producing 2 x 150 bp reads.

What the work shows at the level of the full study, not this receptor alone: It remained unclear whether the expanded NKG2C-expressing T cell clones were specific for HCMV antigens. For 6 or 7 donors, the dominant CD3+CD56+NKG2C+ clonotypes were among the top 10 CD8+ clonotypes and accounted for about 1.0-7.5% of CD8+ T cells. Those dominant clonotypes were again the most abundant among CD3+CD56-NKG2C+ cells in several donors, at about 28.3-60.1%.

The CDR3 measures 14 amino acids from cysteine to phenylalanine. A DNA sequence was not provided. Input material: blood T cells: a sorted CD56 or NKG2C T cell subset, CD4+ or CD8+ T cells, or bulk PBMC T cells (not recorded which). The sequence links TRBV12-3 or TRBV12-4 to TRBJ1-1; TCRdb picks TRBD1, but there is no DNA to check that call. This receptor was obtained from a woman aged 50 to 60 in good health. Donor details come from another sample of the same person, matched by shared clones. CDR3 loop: CASSRQGARDEAFF.